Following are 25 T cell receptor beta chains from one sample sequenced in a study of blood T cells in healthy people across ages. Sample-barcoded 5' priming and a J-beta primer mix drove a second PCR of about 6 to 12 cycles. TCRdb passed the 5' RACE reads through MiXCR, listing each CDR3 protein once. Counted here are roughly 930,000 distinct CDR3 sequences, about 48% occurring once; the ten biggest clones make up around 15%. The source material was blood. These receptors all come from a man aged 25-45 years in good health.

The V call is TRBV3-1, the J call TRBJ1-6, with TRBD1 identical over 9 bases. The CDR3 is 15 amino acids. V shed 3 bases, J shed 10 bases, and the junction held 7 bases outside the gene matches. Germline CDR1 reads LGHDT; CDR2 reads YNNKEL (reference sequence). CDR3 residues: CASSQGQGIRSPLHF. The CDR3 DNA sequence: TGTGCCAGCAGCCAGGGACAGGGAATACGATCACCCCTCCACTTT.

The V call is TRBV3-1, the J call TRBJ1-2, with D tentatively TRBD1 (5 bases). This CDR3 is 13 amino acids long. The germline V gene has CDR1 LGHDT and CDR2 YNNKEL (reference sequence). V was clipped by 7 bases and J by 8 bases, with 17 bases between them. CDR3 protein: CASNSGGSGGYTF. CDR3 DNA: TGTGCCAGCAACTCTGGGGGGAGTGGCGGCTACACCTTC.

The CDR3 bases are TGTGCCAGCTCACCACAAGAACAAGGGGGAGTGAGGATTAGCACAGATACGCAGTATTTT. It encodes CASSPQEQGGVRISTDTQYF. This rearrangement joins TRBV18 to TRBJ2-3; possibly TRBD1 for D (6 bases). V lost 1 base to trimming and J lost 0 bases, with 23 bases between them. Germline V gives CDR1 KGHSH, CDR2 LQKENI. The length of the CDR3 is 20 residues.

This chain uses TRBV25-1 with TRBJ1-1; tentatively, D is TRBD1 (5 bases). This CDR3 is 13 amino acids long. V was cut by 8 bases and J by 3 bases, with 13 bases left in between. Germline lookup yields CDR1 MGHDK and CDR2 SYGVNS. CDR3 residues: CASGGGRDTEAFF. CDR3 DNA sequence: TGTGCCAGCGGGGGTGGGAGAGACACTGAAGCTTTCTTT.

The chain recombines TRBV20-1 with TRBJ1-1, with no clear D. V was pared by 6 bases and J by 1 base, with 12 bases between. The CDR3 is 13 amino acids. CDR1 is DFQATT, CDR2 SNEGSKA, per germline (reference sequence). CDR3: CSAGRTANTEAFF. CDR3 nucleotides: TGCAGTGCCGGAAGGACGGCGAACACTGAAGCTTTCTTT.

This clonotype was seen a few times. The CDR3 DNA sequence: TGTGCCAGCAGCTCTAGCGGACTAGCGACGAACAATGAGCAGTTCTTC. Protein product: CASSSSGLATNNEQFF. This chain uses TRBV7-2 with TRBJ2-1; 9 bases are shared with TRBD2. Trimming took 4 bases from V and 5 from J; bases not matched to a gene: 9. The germline gives CDR1 SGHTA, CDR2 FQGNSA. The CDR3 covers 16 residues.

The CDR3 region has the DNA TGCGCCAGCAGCTTGTGGGAGGCTGGAAACACCATATATTTT. Translated: CASSLWEAGNTIYF. This chain links TRBV5-1 with TRBJ1-3; the D is unclear. CDR3 length: 14 residues. V lost 1 base to trimming and J lost 2 bases, with 7 bases between them. Germline V gene sequence: CDR1 SGHRS, CDR2 YFSETQ.

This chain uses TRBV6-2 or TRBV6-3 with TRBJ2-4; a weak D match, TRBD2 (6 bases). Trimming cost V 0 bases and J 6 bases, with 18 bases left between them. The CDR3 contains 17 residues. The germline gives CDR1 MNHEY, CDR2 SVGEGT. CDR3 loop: CASSYSSQRLVANIQYF. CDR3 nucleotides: TGTGCCAGCAGTTACTCATCCCAGAGACTAGTCGCAAACATTCAGTACTTC.

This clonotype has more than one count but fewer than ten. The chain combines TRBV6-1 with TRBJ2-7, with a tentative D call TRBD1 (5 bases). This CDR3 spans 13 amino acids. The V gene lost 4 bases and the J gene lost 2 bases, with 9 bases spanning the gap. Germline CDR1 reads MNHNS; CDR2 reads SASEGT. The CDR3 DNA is TGTGCCAGCAGTGTACAGGCGGCCTACGAGCAGTACTTC. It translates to CASSVQAAYEQYF.

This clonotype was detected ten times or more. DNA of the CDR3: TGCGCCAGCAGCTTGGTGGGGGAATCCTACAATGAGCAGTTCTTC. It yields the protein CASSLVGESYNEQFF. The V gene is TRBV5-1, the J gene TRBJ2-1; perhaps D is TRBD1 or TRBD2 (5 bases each). Trimming removed 0 bases at V and 1 base at J, with 8 bases between. The CDR3 has 15 amino acids. CDR1 SGHRS and CDR2 YFSETQ come from the germline V gene.

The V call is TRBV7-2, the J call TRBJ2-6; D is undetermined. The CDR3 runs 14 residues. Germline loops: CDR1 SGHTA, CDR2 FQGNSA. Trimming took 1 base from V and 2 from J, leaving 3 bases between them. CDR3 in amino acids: CASSLVAGANVLTF. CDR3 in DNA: TGTGCCAGCAGCTTAGTGGCTGGGGCCAACGTCCTGACTTTC.

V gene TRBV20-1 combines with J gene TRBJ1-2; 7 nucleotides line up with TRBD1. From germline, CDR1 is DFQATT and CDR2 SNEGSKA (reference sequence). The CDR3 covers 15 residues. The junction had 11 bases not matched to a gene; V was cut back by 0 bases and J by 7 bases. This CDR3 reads CSAREFRQGAGGYTF. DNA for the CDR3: TGCAGTGCTAGAGAGTTCCGACAGGGCGCGGGTGGCTACACCTTC.

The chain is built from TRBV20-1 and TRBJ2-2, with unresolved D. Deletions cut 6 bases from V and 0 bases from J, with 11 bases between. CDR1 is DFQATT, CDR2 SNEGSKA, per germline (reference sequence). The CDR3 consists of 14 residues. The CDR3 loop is CSAKGPANTGELFF. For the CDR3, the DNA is TGCAGTGCCAAGGGTCCTGCGAACACCGGGGAGCTGTTTTTT.

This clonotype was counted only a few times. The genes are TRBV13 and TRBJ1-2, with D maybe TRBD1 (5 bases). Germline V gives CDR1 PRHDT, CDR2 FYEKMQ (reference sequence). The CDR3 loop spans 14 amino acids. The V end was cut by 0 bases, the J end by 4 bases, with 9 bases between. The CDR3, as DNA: TGTGCCAGCAGCTTAGGCGACAGAACCTATGGCTACACCTTC. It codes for CASSLGDRTYGYTF. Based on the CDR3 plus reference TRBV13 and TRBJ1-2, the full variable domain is AAGVIQSPRHLIKEKRETATLKCYPIPRHDTVYWYQQGPGQDPQFLISFYEKMQSDKGSIPDRFSAQQFSDYHSELNMSSLELGDSALYFCASSLGDRTYGYTFGSGTRLTVV.

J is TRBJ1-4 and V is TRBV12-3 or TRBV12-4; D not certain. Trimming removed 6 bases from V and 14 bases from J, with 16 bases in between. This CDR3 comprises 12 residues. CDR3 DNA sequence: TGTGCCAGCAGCTCCGGCCACCAAGAGCTGTTTTTT. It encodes CASSSGHQELFF.

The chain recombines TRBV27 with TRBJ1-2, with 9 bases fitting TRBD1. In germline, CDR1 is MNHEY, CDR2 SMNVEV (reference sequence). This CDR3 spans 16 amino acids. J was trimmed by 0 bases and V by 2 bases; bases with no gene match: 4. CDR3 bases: TGTGCCAGCAGTTTAGAAGGACAGGGGCCTAACTATGGCTACACCTTC. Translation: CASSLEGQGPNYGYTF.

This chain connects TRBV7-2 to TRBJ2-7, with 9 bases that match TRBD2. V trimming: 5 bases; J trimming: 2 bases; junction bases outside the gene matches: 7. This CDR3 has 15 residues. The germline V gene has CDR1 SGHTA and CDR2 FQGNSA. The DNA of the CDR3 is TGTGCCAGCAGCACCCTAGCGGGGAGTCCCTACGAGCAGTACTTC. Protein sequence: CASSTLAGSPYEQYF.

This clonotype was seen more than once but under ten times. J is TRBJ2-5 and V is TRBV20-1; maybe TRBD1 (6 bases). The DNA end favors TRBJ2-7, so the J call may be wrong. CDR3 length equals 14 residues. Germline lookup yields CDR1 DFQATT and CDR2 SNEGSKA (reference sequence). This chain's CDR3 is CSASVPGALYEQYF. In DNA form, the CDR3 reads TGCAGTGCTAGTGTCCCAGGGGCGCTCTACGAGCAGTACTTC.

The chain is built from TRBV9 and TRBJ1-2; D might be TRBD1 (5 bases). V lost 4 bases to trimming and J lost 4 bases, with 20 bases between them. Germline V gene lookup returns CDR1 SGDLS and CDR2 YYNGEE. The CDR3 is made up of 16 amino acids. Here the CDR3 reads CASSRSLTGVAYGYTF. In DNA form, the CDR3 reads TGTGCCAGCAGCAGATCGTTGACGGGGGTAGCCTATGGCTACACCTTC.

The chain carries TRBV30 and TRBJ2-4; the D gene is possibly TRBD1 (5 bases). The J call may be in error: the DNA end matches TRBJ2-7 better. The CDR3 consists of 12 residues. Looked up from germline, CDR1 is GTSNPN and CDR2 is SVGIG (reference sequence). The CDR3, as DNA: TGTGCCGTAGGCAGGGAAGCCTACGAGCAGTACTTC. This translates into CAVGREAYEQYF.

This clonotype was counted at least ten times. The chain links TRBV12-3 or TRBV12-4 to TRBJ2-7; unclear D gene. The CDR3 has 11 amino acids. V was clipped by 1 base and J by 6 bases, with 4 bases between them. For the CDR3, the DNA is TGTGCCAGCAGTTTAGGGAGCGAGCAGTACTTC. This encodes CASSLGSEQYF.

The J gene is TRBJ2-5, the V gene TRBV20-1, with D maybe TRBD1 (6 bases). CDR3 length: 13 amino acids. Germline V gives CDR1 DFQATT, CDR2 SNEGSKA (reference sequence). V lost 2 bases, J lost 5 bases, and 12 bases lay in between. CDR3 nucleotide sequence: TGCAGTGCTAGACGAGACAGGAGGGAGACCCAGTACTTC. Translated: CSARRDRRETQYF.

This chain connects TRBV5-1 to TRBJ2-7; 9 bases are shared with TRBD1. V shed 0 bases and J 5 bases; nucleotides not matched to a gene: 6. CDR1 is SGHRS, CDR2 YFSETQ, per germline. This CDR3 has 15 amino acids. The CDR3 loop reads CASSLGQGVPDEQYF. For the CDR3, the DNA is TGCGCCAGCAGCTTGGGACAGGGGGTCCCGGACGAGCAGTACTTC.

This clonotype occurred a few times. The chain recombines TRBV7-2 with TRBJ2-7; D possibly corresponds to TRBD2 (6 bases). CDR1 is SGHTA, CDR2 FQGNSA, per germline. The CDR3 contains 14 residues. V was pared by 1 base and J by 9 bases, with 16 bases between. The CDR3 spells CASSLEGRGGGQYF. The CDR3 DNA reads TGTGCCAGCAGCTTAGAGGGGCGGGGAGGCGGGCAGTACTTC. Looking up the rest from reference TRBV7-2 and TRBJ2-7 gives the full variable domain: GAGVSQSPSNKVTEKGKDVELRCDPISGHTALYWYRQSLGQGLEFLIYFQGNSAPDKSGLPSDRFSAERTGGSVSTLTIQRTQQEDSAVYLCASSLEGRGGGQYFGPGTRLTVT.

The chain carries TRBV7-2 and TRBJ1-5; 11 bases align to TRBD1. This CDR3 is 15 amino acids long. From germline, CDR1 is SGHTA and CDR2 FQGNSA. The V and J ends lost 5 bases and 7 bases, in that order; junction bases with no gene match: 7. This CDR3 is CASSPGQGVEQPQHF. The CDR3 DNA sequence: TGTGCCAGCAGCCCGGGACAGGGGGTTGAGCAGCCCCAGCATTTT.